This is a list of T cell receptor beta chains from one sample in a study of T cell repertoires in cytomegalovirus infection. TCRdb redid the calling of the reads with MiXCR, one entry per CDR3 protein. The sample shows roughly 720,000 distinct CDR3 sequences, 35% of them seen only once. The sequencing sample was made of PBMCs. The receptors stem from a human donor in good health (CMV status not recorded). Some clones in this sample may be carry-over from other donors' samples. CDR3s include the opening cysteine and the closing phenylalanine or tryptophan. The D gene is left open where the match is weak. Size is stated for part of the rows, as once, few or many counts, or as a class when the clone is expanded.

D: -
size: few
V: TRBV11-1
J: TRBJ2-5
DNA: TGTGCCAGCAGCCCCAAAGGAAGGGCAGGAGAGACCCAGTACTTC
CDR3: CASSPKGRAGETQYF

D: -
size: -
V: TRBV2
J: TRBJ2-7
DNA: TGTGCCAGCAGTGACACGTACAGCTCCTACGAGCAGTACTTC
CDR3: CASSDTYSSYEQYF

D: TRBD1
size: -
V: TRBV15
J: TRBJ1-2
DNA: TGTGCCACCAGCAGCGGGACAGGGCAATCGAACGGCTACACCTTC
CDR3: CATSSGTGQSNGYTF

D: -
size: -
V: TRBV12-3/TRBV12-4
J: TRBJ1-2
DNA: TGTGCCAGCAAGAAAGACTATGGCTACACCTTC
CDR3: CASKKDYGYTF

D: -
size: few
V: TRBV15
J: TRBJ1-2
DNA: TGTGCCACCAGCCCTGACCCTAACTATGGCTACACCTTC
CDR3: CATSPDPNYGYTF

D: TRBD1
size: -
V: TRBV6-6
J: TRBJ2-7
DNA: TGTGCCAGCAGTAACCTAAGGGGACAGGACGAGCAGTACTTC
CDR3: CASSNLRGQDEQYF

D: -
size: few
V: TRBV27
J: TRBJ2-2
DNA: TGTGCCAGCAGTCCCGTGATAGTGGGCGGGGAGCTGTTTTTT
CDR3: CASSPVIVGGELFF

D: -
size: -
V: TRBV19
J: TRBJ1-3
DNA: TGTGCCAGTAGTGTCTACGGGACGCCCGGAAACACCATATATTTT
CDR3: CASSVYGTPGNTIYF

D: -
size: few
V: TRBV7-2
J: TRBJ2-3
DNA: TGTGCCAGCAGCTTAGTCTTGCGTATAGTCGGCACAGATACGCAGTATTTT
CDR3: CASSLVLRIVGTDTQYF

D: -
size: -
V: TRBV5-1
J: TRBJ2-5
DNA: TGCGCCAGCGGGGGGCAAGGAGACCAAGAGACCCAGTACTTC
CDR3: CASGGQGDQETQYF

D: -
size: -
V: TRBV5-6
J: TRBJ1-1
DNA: TGTGCCAGCAGCGGGAAGTCCCGAAAGGACACTGAAGCTTTCTTT
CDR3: CASSGKSRKDTEAFF

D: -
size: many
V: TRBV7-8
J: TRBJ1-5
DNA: TGTGCCAGCAGCTTCGACAGGAATCAGCCCCAGCATTTT
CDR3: CASSFDRNQPQHF

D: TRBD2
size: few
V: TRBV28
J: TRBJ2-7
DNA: TGTGCCAGCAGTCCCGCGGGAGGGGCTTCCAGGAGCTCCTACGAGCAGTACTTC
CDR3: CASSPAGGASRSSYEQYF

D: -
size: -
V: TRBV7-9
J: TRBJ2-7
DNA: TGTGCCAGTTCCGGGGCCTTCTACGAGCAGTACTTC
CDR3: CASSGAFYEQYF

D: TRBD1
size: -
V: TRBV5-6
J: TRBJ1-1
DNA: TGTGCCAGCAGCTTCCCGGACAGGGGGGCCCCGAACACTGAAGCTTTCTTT
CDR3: CASSFPDRGAPNTEAFF

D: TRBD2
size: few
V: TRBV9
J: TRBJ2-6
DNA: TGTGCCAGCAGCGATCCCGCCAGGACTAGCGACCGGGTCCTGACTTTC
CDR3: CASSDPARTSDRVLTF

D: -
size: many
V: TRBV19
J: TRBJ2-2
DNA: TGTGCCAGTAGTAAGGGTAGTTACACCGGGGAGCTGTTTTTT
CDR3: CASSKGSYTGELFF

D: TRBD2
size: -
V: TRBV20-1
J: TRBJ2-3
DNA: TGCAGTGCTAGTAGTAGGACTAGCGGGAGGATGGCAGATACGCAGTATTTT
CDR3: CSASSRTSGRMADTQYF

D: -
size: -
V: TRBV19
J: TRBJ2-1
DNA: TGTGCCAGTAGACCTGGGAGGAGGCGAGACAATGAGCAGTTCTTC
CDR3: CASRPGRRRDNEQFF

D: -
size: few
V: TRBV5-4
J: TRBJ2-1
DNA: TGTGCCAGCAGCTTTCCCCCCCGGGGGCGGTCCTACAATGAGCAGTTCTTC
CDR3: CASSFPPRGRSYNEQFF

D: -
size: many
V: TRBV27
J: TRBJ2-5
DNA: TGTGCCAGCGGGATTCGAGAGACCCAGTACTTC
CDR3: CASGIRETQYF

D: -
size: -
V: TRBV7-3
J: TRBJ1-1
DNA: TGTGCCAGCAGCTTCCAGGGCTTGCCCGAAGCTTTCTTT
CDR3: CASSFQGLPEAFF

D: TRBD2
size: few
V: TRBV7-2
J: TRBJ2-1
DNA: TGTGCCAGCAGCTTATTGCGGGAGGGCGAGCAGTTCTTC
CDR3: CASSLLREGEQFF

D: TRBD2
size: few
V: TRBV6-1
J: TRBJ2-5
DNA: TGTGCCAGCAGTTACAGGACTAGCGGGAGGGGTGAGACCCAGTACTTC
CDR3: CASSYRTSGRGETQYF

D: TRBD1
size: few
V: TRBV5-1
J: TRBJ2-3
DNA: TGCGCCAGCAGCTTACAGGGGGACAACACAGATACGCAGTATTTT
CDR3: CASSLQGDNTDTQYF

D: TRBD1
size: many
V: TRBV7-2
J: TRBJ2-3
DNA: TGTGCCAGCAGCTCACAGGGGGCGCGAGGCACAGATACGCAGTATTTT
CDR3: CASSSQGARGTDTQYF

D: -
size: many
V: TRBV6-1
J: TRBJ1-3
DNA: TGTGCCAGCAGGACGGCGGGTACCATATATTTT
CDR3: CASRTAGTIYF

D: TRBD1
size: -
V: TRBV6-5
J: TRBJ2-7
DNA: TGTGCCAGCAGTTACGTTAGGACAGGTCTCAGCGAGCAGTACTTC
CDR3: CASSYVRTGLSEQYF

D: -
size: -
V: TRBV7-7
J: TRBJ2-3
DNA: TGTGCTAGCAGCTTAGGCACAAATCCATCAGATACGCAGTATTTT
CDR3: CASSLGTNPSDTQYF

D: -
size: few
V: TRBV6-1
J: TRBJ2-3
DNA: TGTGCCAGCGGTGGAAACACGATCAACACAGATACGCAGTATTTT
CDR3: CASGGNTINTDTQYF

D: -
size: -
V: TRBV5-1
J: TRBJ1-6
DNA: TGCGCCAGCAGTTCGGAGAATAATTCACCCCTCCACTTT
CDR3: CASSSENNSPLHF

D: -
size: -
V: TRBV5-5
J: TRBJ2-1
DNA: TGTGCCAGCAGCTTATCCCCGGGACATGCTGAGCAGTTCTTC
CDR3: CASSLSPGHAEQFF

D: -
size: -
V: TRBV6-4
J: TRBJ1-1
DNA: TGTGCCAGCAGTTCCAAGGGCCCTGAAGCTTTCTTT
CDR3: CASSSKGPEAFF

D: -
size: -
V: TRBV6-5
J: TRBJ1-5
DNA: TGTGCCAGCAGTTCCCGGGACGGTCAGCCCCAGCATTTT
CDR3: CASSSRDGQPQHF

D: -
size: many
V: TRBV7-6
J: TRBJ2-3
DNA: TGTGCCAGCAGCTCGAGCAGGATCACAGATACGCAGTATTTT
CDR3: CASSSSRITDTQYF